A selection of T cell receptor beta chains follows, all from one sample in a study of blood T cell repertoires in COVID-19. Profiling relied on immunoSEQ multiplex PCR, and the TCRdb table lists in-frame clones only, not all of them. The sample lists hundreds of thousands of clones, roughly 85% occurring once. Sequenced material: PBMCs or T cells enriched from blood (not recorded which). The receptors derive from a woman aged 50 to 60 with acute COVID-19. CDR3s include the opening cysteine and the closing phenylalanine or tryptophan. Size tells how often a clone was seen (once, few, many) or the class of an expanded clone, and some rows leave it out.

J	V	size	CDR3
TRBJ1-2	TRBV10-2	-	CASSDRGNYGYTF
TRBJ2-1	TRBV24-1	-	CATSGGSHHNEQFF
TRBJ2-1	TRBV10-3	-	CAIRRQGRGDEQFF
TRBJ1-5	TRBV6-5	-	CASSYAPGGSDQPQHF
TRBJ2-2	TRBV10-3	-	CAISESPGGANTGELFF
TRBJ2-2	TRBV7-2	once	CASSPWAGRPGELFF
TRBJ1-1	TRBV7-3	-	CASSRDRGTEAFF
TRBJ1-5	TRBV2	-	CASSDMQNQPQHF
TRBJ2-7	TRBV4-3	-	CASSQDAGNYEQYF
TRBJ1-5	TRBV7-2	-	CASSSQGSDQPQHF
TRBJ2-3	TRBV6-1	-	CASSVGLAGVGTDTQYF
TRBJ1-2	TRBV2	-	CASTPTRTGYGYTF
TRBJ1-2	TRBV15	-	CATSSGTGGNYGYTF
TRBJ2-3	TRBV11-2	-	CASSLGDRADDTQYF
TRBJ1-2	TRBV6-1	-	CASSEFLTGTYGYTF
TRBJ1-2	TRBV19	-	CASSPRGDATYTF
TRBJ2-1	TRBV7-6	-	CASSDGLINEQFF
TRBJ1-4	TRBV30	-	CAWSTDRYNEKLFF
TRBJ2-3	TRBV4-2	-	CASSQATLRGSTDTQYF
TRBJ2-1	TRBV5-1	-	CASSYDLGLAGATSYNEQFF
TRBJ2-1	TRBV27	-	CASSQLAGGPGEQFF
TRBJ1-1	TRBV19	-	CASNRDKNTEAFF
TRBJ1-2	TRBV7-9	-	CASSLAGAHGYTF
TRBJ1-2	TRBV19	-	CASSSPQGTDGYTF
TRBJ1-2	TRBV10-1	-	CASSGDRGRGYTF
TRBJ1-3	TRBV29-1	-	CSVDIGNTIYF
TRBJ1-1	TRBV18	many	CASSPLKNTEAFF
TRBJ1-2	TRBV19	-	CASSNTGIIDYGYTF
TRBJ2-1	TRBV3-1/TRBV3-2	-	CASSLSRQGTQFF
TRBJ1-1	TRBV7-9	-	CASSLDGGGLLNTEAFF
TRBJ1-5	TRBV30	-	CAWTVNSNQPQHF
TRBJ2-3	TRBV21-1	few	CASTYQGTDTDTQYF
TRBJ2-6	TRBV19	-	CVRETRGSSGANVLTF
TRBJ2-3	TRBV4-3	-	CASSQEVGGGSTDTQYF
TRBJ2-1	TRBV14	-	CASSPQWGEQYNEQFF
TRBJ2-7	TRBV14	once	CASSRWGDRDKQYF
TRBJ1-4	TRBV5-1	-	CASSLQGRGGEKLFF
TRBJ2-7	TRBV2	-	CASSEDGAYEQYF
TRBJ1-2	TRBV7-8	-	CASSLGRQSNYGYTF
TRBJ2-5	TRBV7-9	-	CASSLATAGKETQYF
TRBJ2-2	TRBV24-1	-	CATQSGGYTGELFF
TRBJ1-1	TRBV5-8	once	CASSLRQGRTEAFF
TRBJ1-4	TRBV14	-	CASSFGQGKLFF
TRBJ1-5	TRBV19	once	CASSLNSGSGNQPQHF
TRBJ1-5	TRBV7-9	-	CASSIGTGGFNQPQHF
TRBJ2-5	TRBV2	-	CASSEPPGGQTQYF